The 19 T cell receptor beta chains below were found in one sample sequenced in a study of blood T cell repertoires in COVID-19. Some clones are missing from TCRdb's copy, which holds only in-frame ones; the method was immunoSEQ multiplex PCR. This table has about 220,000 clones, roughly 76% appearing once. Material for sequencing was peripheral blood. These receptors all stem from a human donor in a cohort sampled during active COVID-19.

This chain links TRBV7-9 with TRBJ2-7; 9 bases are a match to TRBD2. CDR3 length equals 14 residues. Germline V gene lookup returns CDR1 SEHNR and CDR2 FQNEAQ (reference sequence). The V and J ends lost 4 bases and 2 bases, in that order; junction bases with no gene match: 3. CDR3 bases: TGTGCCAGCAGCTGGACTAGCGTCACCTACGAGCAGTACTTC. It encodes CASSWTSVTYEQYF.

DNA of the CDR3: TGTGCCAGCAGCCACTTCCGGGACAGAAGGGAAAAACTGTTTTTT. Translating gives CASSHFRDRREKLFF. V is TRBV3-1 (or the pseudogene TRBV3-2) and J is TRBJ1-4, with 7 bases aligning to TRBD1. In germline, CDR1 is LGHDT, CDR2 YNNKEL (reference sequence). The CDR3 totals 15 residues. J was trimmed by 8 bases and V by 3 bases; bases with no gene match: 9.

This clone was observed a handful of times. The CDR3: CASSPGLAGGYEQYF. The CDR3 DNA sequence: TGTGCCAGCTCACCGGGACTAGCGGGAGGCTACGAGCAGTACTTC. This rearrangement joins TRBV18 to TRBJ2-7; TRBD2 matches at 15 bases. This CDR3 is built from 15 residues. V shed 3 bases, J shed 3 bases, and the junction held 0 bases outside the gene matches. Germline-derived CDR1 and CDR2 are KGHSH and LQKENI. The whole variable domain, filled in from reference TRBV18 and TRBJ2-7, reads NAGVMQNPRHLVRRRGQEARLRCSPMKGHSHVYWYRQLPEEGLKFMVYLQKENIIDESGMPKERFSAEFPKEGPSILRIQQVVRGDSAAYFCASSPGLAGGYEQYFGPGTRLTVT.

CDR3 bases: TGTGCCAGCAGTTACGGGACATTTGAAAAACTGTTTTTT. It is translated as CASSYGTFEKLFF. The chain employs TRBV6-6 and TRBJ1-4; D may be TRBD1 (6 bases). Per the germline V gene, CDR1 is MNHNY and CDR2 is SVGAGI (reference sequence). V dropped 2 bases and J dropped 7 bases, with 8 bases sitting between them. The CDR3 covers 13 residues.

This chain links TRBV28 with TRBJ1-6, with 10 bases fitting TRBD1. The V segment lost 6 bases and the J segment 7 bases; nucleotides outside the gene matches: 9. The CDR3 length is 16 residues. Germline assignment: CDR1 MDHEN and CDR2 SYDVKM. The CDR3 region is CASRDPGQGLNSPLHF. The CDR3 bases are TGTGCCAGCAGGGACCCGGGACAGGGGCTAAATTCACCCCTCCACTTT. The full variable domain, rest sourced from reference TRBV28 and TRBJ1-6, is DVKVTQSSRYLVKRTGEKVFLECVQDMDHENMFWYRQDPGLGLRLIYFSYDVKMKEKGDIPEGYSVSREKKERFSLILESASTNQTSMYLCASRDPGQGLNSPLHFGNGTRLTVT.

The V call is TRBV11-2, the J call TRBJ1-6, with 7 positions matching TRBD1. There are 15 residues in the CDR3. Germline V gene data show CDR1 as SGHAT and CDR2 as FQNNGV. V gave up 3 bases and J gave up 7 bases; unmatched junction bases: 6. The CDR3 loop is CASSLIRDRNSPLHF. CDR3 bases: TGTGCCAGCAGCTTGATCCGGGACAGAAATTCACCCCTCCACTTT.

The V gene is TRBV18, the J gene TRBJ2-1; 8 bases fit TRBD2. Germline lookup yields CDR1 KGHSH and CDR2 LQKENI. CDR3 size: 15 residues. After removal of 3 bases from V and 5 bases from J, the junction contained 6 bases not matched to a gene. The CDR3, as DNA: TGTGCCAGCTCACCTCGACTAGCGCCCAACAATGAGCAGTTCTTC. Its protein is CASSPRLAPNNEQFF.

In DNA form, the CDR3 reads TGTGCCAGTAGTATCTCGACTAGCGGCTACAATGAGCAGTTCTTC. Its translation: CASSISTSGYNEQFF. The chain carries TRBV19 and TRBJ2-1; TRBD2 agrees at 9 bases. CDR3 length: 15 residues. With V trimmed by 3 bases and J by 3 bases, 3 bases remained unmatched. Germline V gene sequence: CDR1 LNHDA, CDR2 SQIVND (reference sequence).

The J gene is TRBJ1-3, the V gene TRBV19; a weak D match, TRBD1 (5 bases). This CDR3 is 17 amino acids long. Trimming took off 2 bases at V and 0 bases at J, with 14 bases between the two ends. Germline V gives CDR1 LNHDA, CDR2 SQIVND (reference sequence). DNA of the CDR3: TGTGCCAGTAGTATATATGGAGTGGGACTCTCTGGAAACACCATATATTTT. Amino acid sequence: CASSIYGVGLSGNTIYF.

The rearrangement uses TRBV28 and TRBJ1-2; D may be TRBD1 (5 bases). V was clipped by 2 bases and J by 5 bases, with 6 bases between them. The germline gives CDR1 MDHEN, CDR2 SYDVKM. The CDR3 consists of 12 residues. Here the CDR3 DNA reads TGTGCCAGCAGTTTAGGGGCATATGGCTACACCTTC. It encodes CASSLGAYGYTF.

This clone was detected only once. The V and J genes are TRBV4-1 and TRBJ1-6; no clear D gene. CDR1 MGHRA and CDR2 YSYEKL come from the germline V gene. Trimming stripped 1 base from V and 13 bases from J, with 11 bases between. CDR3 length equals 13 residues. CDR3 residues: CASSQVGVLPLHF. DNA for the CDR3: TGCGCCAGCAGCCAAGTCGGGGTTCTTCCCCTCCACTTT.

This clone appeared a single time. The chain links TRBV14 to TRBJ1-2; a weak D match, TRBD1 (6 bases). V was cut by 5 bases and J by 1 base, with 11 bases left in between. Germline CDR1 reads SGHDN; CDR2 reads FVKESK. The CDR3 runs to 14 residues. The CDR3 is CASSTQGYNYGYTF. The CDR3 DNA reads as TGTGCCAGCAGCACCCAGGGGTATAACTATGGCTACACCTTC.

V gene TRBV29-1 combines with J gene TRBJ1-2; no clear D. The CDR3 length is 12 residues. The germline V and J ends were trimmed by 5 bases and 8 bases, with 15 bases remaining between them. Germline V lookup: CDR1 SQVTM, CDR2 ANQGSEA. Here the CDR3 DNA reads TGCAGCGTTTTGACCTGGCGGGGAGGCTACACCTTC. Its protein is CSVLTWRGGYTF.

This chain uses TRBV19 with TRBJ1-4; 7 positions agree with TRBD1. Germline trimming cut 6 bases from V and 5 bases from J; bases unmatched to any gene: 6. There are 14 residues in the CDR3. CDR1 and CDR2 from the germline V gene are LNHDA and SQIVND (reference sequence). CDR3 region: CASRMTGINEKLFF. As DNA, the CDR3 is TGTGCCAGTAGAATGACAGGGATAAATGAAAAACTGTTTTTT.

CDR3 DNA sequence: TGTGCCTGGAGCGGAAGACAGGGGGGTCTAAATGAAAAACTGTTTTTT. As protein: CAWSGRQGGLNEKLFF. This rearrangement joins TRBV30 to TRBJ1-4, with 9 bases aligning to TRBD1. The CDR3 runs to 16 residues. V was pared by 3 bases and J by 5 bases, with 10 bases of the junction left unmatched. Per germline, CDR1 GTSNPN and CDR2 SVGIG (reference sequence).

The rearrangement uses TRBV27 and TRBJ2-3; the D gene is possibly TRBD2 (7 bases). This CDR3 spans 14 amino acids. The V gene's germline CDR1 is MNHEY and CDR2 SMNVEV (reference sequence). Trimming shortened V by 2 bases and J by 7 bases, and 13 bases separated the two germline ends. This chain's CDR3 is CASSLGGSGNTQYF. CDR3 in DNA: TGTGCCAGCAGTTTAGGGGGCAGCGGGAATACGCAGTATTTT.

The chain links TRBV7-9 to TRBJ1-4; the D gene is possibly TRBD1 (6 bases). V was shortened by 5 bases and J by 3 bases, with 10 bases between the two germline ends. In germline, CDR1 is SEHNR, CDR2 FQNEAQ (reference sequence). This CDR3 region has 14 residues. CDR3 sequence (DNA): TGTGCCAGCAGCCCACAGGGCCCTAATGAAAAACTGTTTTTT. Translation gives CASSPQGPNEKLFF.

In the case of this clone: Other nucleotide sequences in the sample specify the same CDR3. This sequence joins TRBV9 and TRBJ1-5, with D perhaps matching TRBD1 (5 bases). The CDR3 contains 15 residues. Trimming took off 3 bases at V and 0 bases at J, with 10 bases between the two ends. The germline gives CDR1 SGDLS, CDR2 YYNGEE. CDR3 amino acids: CASSAGLYSNQPQHF. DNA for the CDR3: TGTGCCAGCAGCGCGGGACTCTATAGCAATCAGCCCCAGCATTTT.

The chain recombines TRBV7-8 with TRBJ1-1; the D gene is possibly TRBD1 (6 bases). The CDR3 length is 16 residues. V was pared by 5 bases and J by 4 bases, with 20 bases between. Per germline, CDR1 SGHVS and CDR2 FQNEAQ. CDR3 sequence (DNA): TGTGCCAGCAGCCGAGAAATAGGGGGTTTGGGCACTGAAGCTTTCTTT. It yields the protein CASSREIGGLGTEAFF.